These 15 T cell receptor beta chains came from one sample sequenced in a study of shared clonotypes between healthy human individuals. Only in-frame clones appear in the TCRdb table, and some are missing; sequencing was by immunoSEQ multiplex PCR. The table has 1,400,000 or so clones, 98% seen once; the top ten hold around 0.33%. Specimen: naive CD4+ T cells sorted from blood. Specified subset: CD45RA+ positively selected. All receptors come from a man aged 30 to 45 in good health.

This CDR3 is CASSQGRNQPQHF. Here the CDR3 DNA reads TGTGCCAGCAGCCAAGGTAGGAATCAGCCCCAGCATTTT. V gene TRBV5-6 combines with J gene TRBJ1-5; D ambiguous. Trimming removed 4 bases from V and 4 bases from J, with 9 bases in between. CDR3 length equals 13 residues. The V gene's germline CDR1 is SGHDT and CDR2 YYEEEE.

In its sample, this clone was seen once. The chain is built from TRBV30 and TRBJ2-1; 9 bases match TRBD1. Per the germline V gene, CDR1 is GTSNPN and CDR2 is SVGIG (reference sequence). There are 15 residues in the CDR3. Unmatched junction bases numbered 11, after V lost 4 bases and J lost 7 bases. CDR3 DNA sequence: TGTGCCTGGACCGCCGGGGACAGGGATATGAATGAGCAGTTCTTC. It specifies CAWTAGDRDMNEQFF.

The chain joins TRBV6-5 to TRBJ1-2, with D possibly TRBD1 on 6 matching bases. V was trimmed by 0 bases and J by 4 bases, leaving 12 bases between them. The CDR3 is 15 amino acids. CDR1 is MNHEY and CDR2 is SVGAGI in the germline V gene. CDR3 sequence reads: CASSYSRRGAYGYTF. CDR3 nucleotide sequence: TGTGCCAGCAGTTACTCCCGGAGGGGGGCCTATGGCTACACCTTC.

This clone was seen once. V and J are TRBV5-1 and TRBJ1-2; TRBD1 matches at 7 bases. The V and J ends lost 0 bases and 4 bases, in that order; junction bases with no gene match: 15. The CDR3 runs 18 residues. The V gene's germline CDR1 is SGHRS and CDR2 YFSETQ. CDR3 residues: CASSLAGDSKSPIYGYTF. The CDR3 DNA is TGCGCCAGCAGCTTGGCAGGGGACAGTAAATCCCCCATCTATGGCTACACCTTC.

The chain joins TRBV9 to TRBJ1-1; D may be TRBD1 (5 bases). The V and J ends lost 3 bases and 2 bases respectively, with 11 bases between them. The CDR3 contains 14 residues. Germline CDR1 is SGDLS and CDR2 is YYNGEE. CDR3 region: CASSAQGVNTEAFF. The CDR3 coding sequence is TGTGCCAGCAGCGCTCAGGGTGTCAACACTGAAGCTTTCTTT.

The chain recombines TRBV29-1 with TRBJ2-3; maybe TRBD1 (6 bases). This CDR3 has 18 amino acids. With 2 bases removed from V and 1 base from J, the gap between germline ends came to 22 bases. CDR1 SQVTM and CDR2 ANQGSEA come from the germline V gene. The CDR3 DNA follows: TGCAGCGTTGAAAGGGGACGGGCAGGGGTTAGTGGCACAGATACGCAGTATTTT. As protein: CSVERGRAGVSGTDTQYF.

This clone appeared a single time. Other DNA sequences in this specimen translate into the identical CDR3. The rearrangement uses TRBV6-5 and TRBJ2-2; D perhaps matches TRBD2 (5 bases). Germline values: CDR1 MNHEY, CDR2 SVGAGI. V was clipped by 0 bases and J by 5 bases, with 13 bases between them. This CDR3 spans 16 amino acids. CDR3 in DNA: TGTGCCAGCAGTTACTCTGGAGGAAGAGGGACCGGGGAGCTGTTTTTT. Protein product: CASSYSGGRGTGELFF.

The chain recombines TRBV6-4 with TRBJ2-1, with TRBD1 matching over 7 bases. Losses at the gene ends were 2 bases for V and 9 bases for J; bases not matched to a gene: 7. Looked up from germline, CDR1 is MRHNA and CDR2 is SNTAGT. The CDR3 is made up of 14 amino acids. The CDR3: CASSDRGHGSEQFF. In DNA form, the CDR3 reads TGTGCCAGCAGTGACAGGGGGCACGGTAGTGAGCAGTTCTTC.

Comments on this clone: This sample also contains other DNA sequences that code for the same CDR3. The rearrangement links TRBV7-9 to TRBJ2-5; 8 positions match TRBD2. The CDR3 extends over 13 amino acids. Germline V gene sequence: CDR1 SEHNR, CDR2 FQNEAQ (reference sequence). The trim removed 5 bases at V and 4 bases at J, leaving 3 bases unmatched. The CDR3 region is CASSLAGGETQYF. CDR3 coding DNA: TGTGCCAGCAGCCTGGCGGGGGGAGAGACCCAGTACTTC. Combining the CDR3 with reference TRBV7-9 and TRBJ2-5 gives the whole variable domain DTGVSQNPRHKITKRGQNVTFRCDPISEHNRLYWYRQTLGQGPEFLTYFQNEAQLEKSRLLSDRFSAERPKGSFSTLEIQRTEQGDSAMYLCASSLAGGETQYFGPGTRLLVL.

The chain uses TRBV28 and TRBJ2-7; the match to TRBD2 covers 14 bases. Trimming cost V 8 bases and J 7 bases; bases outside gene matches: 7. CDR1 MDHEN and CDR2 SYDVKM come from the germline V gene. The CDR3 extends over 14 amino acids. The chain's CDR3 is CASGTSGSAGEQYF. The CDR3 DNA follows: TGTGCCAGCGGGACTAGCGGGAGTGCGGGAGAGCAGTACTTC.

The chain is built from TRBV5-1 and TRBJ1-2, with 7 bases lining up with TRBD1. With V trimmed by 3 bases and J by 4 bases, 9 bases remained unmatched. This CDR3 contains 15 residues. Germline lookup yields CDR1 SGHRS and CDR2 YFSETQ. The DNA of the CDR3 is TGCGCCAGCAGCTCCGAACAGGGGCCAGTCTATGGCTACACCTTC. It is translated as CASSSEQGPVYGYTF.

This sequence joins TRBV20-1 and TRBJ2-1; D unclear. CDR1 and CDR2 from the germline V gene are DFQATT and SNEGSKA (reference sequence). CDR3 size: 10 residues. Between the trimmed V and J ends, which lost 3 bases and 14 bases, there was a span of 11 bases. The CDR3 region is CSASRATEFF. CDR3 coding DNA: TGCAGTGCTAGTCGGGCTACCGAGTTCTTC.

The J gene is TRBJ2-7, the V gene TRBV5-5; D gene uncertain. The CDR3 sequence is 13 residues long. V shed 4 bases and J shed 3 bases, with 11 bases lying between them. Germline V gene data show CDR1 as SGHKS and CDR2 as YYEKEE (reference sequence). Written as DNA, the CDR3 is TGTGCCAGCAGCCGCGACCGAGTCTACGAGCAGTACTTC. It yields the protein CASSRDRVYEQYF.

The chain employs TRBV28 and TRBJ2-7; D remains unclear. This CDR3 spans 14 amino acids. The germline V and J ends were trimmed by 5 bases and 1 base, with 12 bases remaining between them. Germline lookup yields CDR1 MDHEN and CDR2 SYDVKM. The DNA for the CDR3 is TGTGCCAGCAGTACCCCGGCCCGATCCTACGAGCAGTACTTC. This codes for CASSTPARSYEQYF.

A note on this clone: Other DNA sequences in this specimen translate into the identical CDR3. This rearrangement joins TRBV28 to TRBJ2-7, with D perhaps TRBD1 or TRBD2 (6 bases each). This CDR3 has 13 amino acids. Deletions cut 3 bases from V and 3 bases from J, with 9 bases between. Germline CDR1 MDHEN, CDR2 SYDVKM. CDR3 sequence (DNA): TGTGCCAGCAGTTTCGGAGGGGGCTACGAGCAGTACTTC. As protein: CASSFGGGYEQYF. The complete variable domain, with remaining parts taken from reference TRBV28 and TRBJ2-7, reads DVKVTQSSRYLVKRTGEKVFLECVQDMDHENMFWYRQDPGLGLRLIYFSYDVKMKEKGDIPEGYSVSREKKERFSLILESASTNQTSMYLCASSFGGGYEQYFGPGTRLTVT.